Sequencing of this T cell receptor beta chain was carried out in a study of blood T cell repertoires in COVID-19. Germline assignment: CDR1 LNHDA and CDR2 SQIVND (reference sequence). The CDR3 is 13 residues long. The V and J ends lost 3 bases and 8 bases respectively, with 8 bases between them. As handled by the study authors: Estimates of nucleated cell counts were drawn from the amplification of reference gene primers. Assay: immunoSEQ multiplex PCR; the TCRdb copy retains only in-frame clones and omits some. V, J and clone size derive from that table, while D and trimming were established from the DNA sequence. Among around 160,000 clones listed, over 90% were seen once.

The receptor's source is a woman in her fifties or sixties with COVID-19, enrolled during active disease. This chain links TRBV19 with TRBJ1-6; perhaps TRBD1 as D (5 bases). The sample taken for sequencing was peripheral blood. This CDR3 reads CASSILGDSPLHF. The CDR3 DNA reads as TGTGCCAGTAGTATTTTAGGGGATTCACCCCTCCACTTT.